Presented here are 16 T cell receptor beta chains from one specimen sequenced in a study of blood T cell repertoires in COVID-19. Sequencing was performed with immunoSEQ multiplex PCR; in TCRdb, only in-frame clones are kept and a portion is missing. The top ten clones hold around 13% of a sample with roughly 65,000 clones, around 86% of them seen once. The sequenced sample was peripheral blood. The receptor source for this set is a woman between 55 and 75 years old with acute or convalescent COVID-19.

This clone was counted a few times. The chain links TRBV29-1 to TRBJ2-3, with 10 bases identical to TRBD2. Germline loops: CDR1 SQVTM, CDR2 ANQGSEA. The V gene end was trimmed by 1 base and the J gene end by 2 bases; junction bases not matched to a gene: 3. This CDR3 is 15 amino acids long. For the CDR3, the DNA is TGCAGCGTTGAAGCAGCGGGGGGGTCCACAGATACGCAGTATTTT. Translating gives CSVEAAGGSTDTQYF.

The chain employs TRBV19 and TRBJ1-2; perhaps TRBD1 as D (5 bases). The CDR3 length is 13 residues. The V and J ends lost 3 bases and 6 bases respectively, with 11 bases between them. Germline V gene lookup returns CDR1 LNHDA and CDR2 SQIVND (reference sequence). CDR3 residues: CASSIAAGDGYTF. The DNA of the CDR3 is TGTGCCAGTAGTATTGCAGCGGGGGATGGCTACACCTTC.

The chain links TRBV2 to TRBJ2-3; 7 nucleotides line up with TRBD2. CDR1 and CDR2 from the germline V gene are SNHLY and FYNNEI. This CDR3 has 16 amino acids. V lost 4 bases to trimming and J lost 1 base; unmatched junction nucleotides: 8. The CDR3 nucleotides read TGTGCCAGCAGTGTCTCCTTCAGCGGGGGCACAGATACGCAGTATTTT. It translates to CASSVSFSGGTDTQYF. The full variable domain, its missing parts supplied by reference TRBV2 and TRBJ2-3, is EPEVTQTPSHQVTQMGQEVILRCVPISNHLYFYWYRQILGQKVEFLVSFYNNEISEKSEIFDDQFSVERPDGSNFTLKIRSTKLEDSAMYFCASSVSFSGGTDTQYFGPGTRLTVL.

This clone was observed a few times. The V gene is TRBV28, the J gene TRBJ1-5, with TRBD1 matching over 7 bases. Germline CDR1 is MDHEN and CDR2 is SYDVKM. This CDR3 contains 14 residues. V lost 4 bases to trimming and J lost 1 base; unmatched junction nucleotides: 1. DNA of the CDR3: TGTGCCAGCAGTTCAGGGGGAAGCAATCAGCCCCAGCATTTT. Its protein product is CASSSGGSNQPQHF.

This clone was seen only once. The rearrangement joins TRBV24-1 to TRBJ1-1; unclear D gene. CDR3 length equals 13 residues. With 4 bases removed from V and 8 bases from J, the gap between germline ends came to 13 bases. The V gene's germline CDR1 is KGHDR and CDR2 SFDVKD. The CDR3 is CATSDSGRGEAFF. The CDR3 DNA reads TGTGCCACCAGTGACTCAGGACGAGGGGAAGCTTTCTTT.

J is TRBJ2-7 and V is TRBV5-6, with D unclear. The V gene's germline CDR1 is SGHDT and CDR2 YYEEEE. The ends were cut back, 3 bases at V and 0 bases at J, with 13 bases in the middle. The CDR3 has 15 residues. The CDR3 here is CASSSKRELSYEQYF. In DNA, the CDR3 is TGTGCCAGCAGCTCGAAGAGAGAGCTCTCCTACGAGCAGTACTTC. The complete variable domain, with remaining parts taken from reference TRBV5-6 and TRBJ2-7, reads DAGVTQSPTHLIKTRGQQVTLRCSPKSGHDTVSWYQQALGQGPQFIFQYYEEEERQRGNFPDRFSGHQFPNYSSELNVNALLLGDSALYLCASSSKRELSYEQYFGPGTRLTVT.

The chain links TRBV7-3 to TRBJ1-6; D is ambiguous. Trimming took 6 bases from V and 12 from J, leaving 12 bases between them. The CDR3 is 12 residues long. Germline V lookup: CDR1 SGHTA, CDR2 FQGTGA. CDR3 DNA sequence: TGTGCCAGCAGTACCTCGGGAGGACCCCTCCACTTT. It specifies CASSTSGGPLHF.

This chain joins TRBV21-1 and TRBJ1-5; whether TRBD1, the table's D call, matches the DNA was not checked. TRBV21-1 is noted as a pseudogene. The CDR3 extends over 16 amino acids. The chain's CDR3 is CASSTWDRGDNQPQHF. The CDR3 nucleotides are TGTGCCAGCAGCACGTGGGACAGGGGCGACAATCAGCCCCAGCATTTT.

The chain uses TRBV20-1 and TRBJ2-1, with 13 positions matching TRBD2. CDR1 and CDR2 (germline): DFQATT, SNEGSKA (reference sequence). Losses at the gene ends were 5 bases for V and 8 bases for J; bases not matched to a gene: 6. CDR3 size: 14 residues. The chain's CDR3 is CSAGGLAGADEQFF. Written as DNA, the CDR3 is TGCAGTGCTGGTGGACTAGCGGGGGCCGATGAGCAGTTCTTC.

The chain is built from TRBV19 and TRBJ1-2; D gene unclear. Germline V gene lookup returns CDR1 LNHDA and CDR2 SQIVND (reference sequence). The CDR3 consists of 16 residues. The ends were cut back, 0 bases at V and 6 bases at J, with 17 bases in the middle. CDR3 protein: CASSIDGRANENGYTF. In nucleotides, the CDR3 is TGTGCCAGTAGTATAGATGGGAGGGCGAATGAAAATGGCTACACCTTC.

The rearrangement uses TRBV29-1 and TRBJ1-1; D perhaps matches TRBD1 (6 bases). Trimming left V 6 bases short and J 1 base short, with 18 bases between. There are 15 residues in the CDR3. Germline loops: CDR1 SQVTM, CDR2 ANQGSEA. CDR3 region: CSVASLPGANTEAFF. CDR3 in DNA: TGCAGCGTCGCCTCTCTACCAGGGGCGAACACTGAAGCTTTCTTT.

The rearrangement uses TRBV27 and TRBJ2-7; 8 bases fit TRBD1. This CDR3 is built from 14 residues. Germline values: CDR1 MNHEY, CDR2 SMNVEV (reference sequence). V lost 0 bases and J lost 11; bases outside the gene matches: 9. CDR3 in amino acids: CASSLSIGTGGEYF. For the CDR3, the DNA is TGTGCCAGCAGTTTATCTATCGGGACAGGCGGCGAGTACTTC.

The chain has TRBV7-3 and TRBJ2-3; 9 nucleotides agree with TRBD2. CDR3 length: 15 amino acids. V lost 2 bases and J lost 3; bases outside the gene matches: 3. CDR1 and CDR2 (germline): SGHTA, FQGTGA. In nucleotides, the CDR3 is TGTGCCAGCAGCTTACGCGGGGGGGCTACAGATACGCAGTATTTT. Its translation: CASSLRGGATDTQYF.

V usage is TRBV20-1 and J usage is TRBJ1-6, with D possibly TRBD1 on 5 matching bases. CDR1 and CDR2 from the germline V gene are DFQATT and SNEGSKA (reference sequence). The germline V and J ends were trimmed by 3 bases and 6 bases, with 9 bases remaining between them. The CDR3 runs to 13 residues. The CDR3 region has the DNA TGCAGTGCTAGTGGGACTGCTAATTCACCCCTCCACTTT. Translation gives CSASGTANSPLHF.

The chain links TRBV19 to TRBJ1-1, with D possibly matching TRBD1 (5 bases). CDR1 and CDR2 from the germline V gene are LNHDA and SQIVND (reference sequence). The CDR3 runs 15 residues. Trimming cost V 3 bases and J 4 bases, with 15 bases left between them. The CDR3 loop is CASSMGQFFGTEAFF. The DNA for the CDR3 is TGTGCCAGTAGTATGGGGCAGTTCTTTGGCACTGAAGCTTTCTTT. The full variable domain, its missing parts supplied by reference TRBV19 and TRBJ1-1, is DGGITQSPKYLFRKEGQNVTLSCEQNLNHDAMYWYRQDPGQGLRLIYYSQIVNDFQKGDIAEGYSVSREKKESFPLTVTSAQKNPTAFYLCASSMGQFFGTEAFFGQGTRLTVV.

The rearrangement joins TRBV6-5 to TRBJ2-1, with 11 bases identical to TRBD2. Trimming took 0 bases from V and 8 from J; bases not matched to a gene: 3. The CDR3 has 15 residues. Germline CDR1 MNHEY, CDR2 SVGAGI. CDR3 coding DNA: TGTGCCAGCAGTTACTCTAGCGGGGGGGCCTATGAGCAGTTCTTC. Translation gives CASSYSSGGAYEQFF.